The sequence of this TCR beta chain was determined in a study of OX40 agonist ivuxolimab in advanced cancers. For the wider study: The costimulatory receptor OX40 (CD134) was targeted by ivuxolimab, a fully human IgG2 agonistic monoclonal antibody. Intravenous ivuxolimab was administered to patients every 2 weeks at six dose levels: 0.01, 0.1, 0.3, 1.5, 3 and 10 mg/kg. Of the 52 patients in dose escalation, approximately 20 had hepatocellular carcinoma, approximately 15 had melanoma, 9 had renal cell carcinoma and 9 had head and neck cancer. In the dose-escalation cohort, 65% to 90% of patients were male, and the mean age was approximately 64 years, with a range of roughly 23 to 85. Patients were allowed to have had prior anti-PD-1, anti-PD-L1 or anti-CTLA-4 therapy, and around 43% of the dose-escalation patients had been treated with checkpoint inhibitors. Partial responses occurred in three dose-escalation patients, of whom one had hepatocellular carcinoma and two had cutaneous melanoma. The purpose of peripheral TCRbeta sequencing was to test whether ivuxolimab changed TCR sequence diversity and led to clonal T-cell expansion. The monotherapy dose-escalation portion (N of about 50 patients) of the phase I ivuxolimab trial is reported in the paper. The paper as a whole reports these results and caveats: Clonal expansion of both CD4+ and CD8+ blood T cells was observed from baseline to week 6 at doses 0.1 to 3.0 mg/kg. Low levels of normalized T-cell clonal expansion were also shown by some nonresponding patients. Partial responders in the 0.1-3.0 mg/kg groups had among the lowest normalized peripheral clonal expansion, especially among CD8+ T cells. After ivuxolimab, CD8+ T cells had more expanded clones than CD4+ T cells on average. The antigen specificity of the peripheral T cells that underwent clonal expansion was not determined.

Regarding this clone: This clone's antigen is unknown. Qualities for individual bases were not recorded, and no much larger clone is one base off.

Genomic DNA was extracted from sorted cells for sequencing of the TCRbeta CDR3 region. The immunoSEQ Assay was used to sequence the TCRbeta CDR3 regions. TCRdb provides this immuneACCESS table in a form limited to in-frame rearrangements. Some clones are lacking; in checked studies, under half of them reflect an unresolved V gene, and why the rest are absent is not known. The sample data list about 60,000 clones, and approximately 86% of these were observed just once. The leading ten clones occupy about 3.9% of the sample. The trial excluded patients who had a history of autoimmune disease or were on systemic immunosuppression. Peripheral blood for TCR sequencing was drawn from every dose cohort at baseline, at cycle 4 day 1 and at cycle 7 day 1. The samples were drawn from a first-in-human, open-label, multicenter phase I dose-escalation trial of ivuxolimab. Adults with locally advanced or metastatic head and neck squamous cell, hepatocellular, melanoma or renal cell carcinoma were enrolled in the trial. Before TCR sequencing, CD4+ T cells and CD8+ T cells from peripheral blood were sorted into separate populations.

Cut back by 0 bases and 0 bases, the V and J ends lie 18 bases apart. The CDR3, from cysteine to phenylalanine, totals 19 residues. Here the CDR3 DNA is all that survives: 57 bases in frame from base 1. Per the germline V gene, ENHRY is the CDR1 and SYGVKD is the CDR2. This sequence originates from an adult with an advanced solid tumor such as melanoma, head and neck, liver or kidney cancer. The V gene is TRBV10-3 and the J gene is TRBJ1-5, and possibly TRBD1, on 6 matching bases. Sequencing used CD4+ or CD8+ T cells sorted from blood, obtained in a trial of the OX40 agonist ivuxolimab. CDR3 region: CAISESKRVGAGSNQPQHF. The DNA sequence is as follows: TGTGCCATCAGTGAGTCGAAAAGGGTGGGGGCCGGTAGCAATCAGCCCCAGCATTTT.